The 13 T cell receptor beta chains in this list originate from one sample, sequenced in a study of siplizumab effects on memory and regulatory T cells. The assay was immunoSEQ multiplex PCR, and TCRdb's table has in-frame clones only and misses some. The sample has under 70,000 clones, 65% to 80% seen once; the top ten hold less than 0.55%. Material: memory CD4+ T cells sorted from blood. Receptors were obtained from a human donor in good health.

This rearrangement joins TRBV10-2 to TRBJ1-3, with a possible D match to TRBD1 (5 bases). Trimming took 6 bases from V and 7 from J, leaving 19 bases between them. Germline V gene sequence: CDR1 WSHSY, CDR2 SAAADI. The CDR3 totals 15 residues. The CDR3 spells CASRIDRVAGNTIYF. CDR3 nucleotides: TGCGCCAGCAGGATCGACAGAGTGGCGGGGAACACCATATATTTT.

The rearrangement uses TRBV7-9 and TRBJ2-7; TRBD2 agrees at 7 bases. CDR1 and CDR2 from the germline V gene are SEHNR and FQNEAQ (reference sequence). The V and J ends lost 4 bases and 6 bases, in that order; junction bases with no gene match: 3. CDR3 length: 12 residues. The CDR3 sequence: CASSSSGGEQYF. The CDR3 nucleotides read TGTGCCAGCAGCTCCTCGGGAGGCGAGCAGTACTTC.

This rearrangement joins TRBV11-2 to TRBJ2-7, with D perhaps TRBD1 (5 bases). The V end was cut by 2 bases, the J end by 2 bases, with 16 bases between. This CDR3 region has 16 residues. Germline values: CDR1 SGHAT, CDR2 FQNNGV. In DNA, the CDR3 is TGTGCCAGCAGCTTACGTTCAGGGTCCCCCGCCTACGAGCAGTACTTC. Translating it yields CASSLRSGSPAYEQYF.

The chain carries TRBV7-2 and TRBJ2-2; D possibly corresponds to TRBD2 (6 bases). With 1 base removed from V and 15 bases from J, the gap between germline ends came to 18 bases. CDR1 is SGHTA, CDR2 FQGNSA, per germline. CDR3 length equals 14 residues. CDR3 region: CASSLVVRPTRVFF. Written as DNA, the CDR3 is TGTGCCAGCAGCTTAGTAGTAAGACCGACTAGGGTGTTTTTT. Together with reference TRBV7-2 and TRBJ2-2, the CDR3 gives the full variable domain: GAGVSQSPSNKVTEKGKDVELRCDPISGHTALYWYRQSLGQGLEFLIYFQGNSAPDKSGLPSDRFSAERTGGSVSTLTIQRTQQEDSAVYLCASSLVVRPTRVFFGEGSRLTVL.

The chain has TRBV9 and TRBJ2-5; 9 bases map to TRBD2. CDR1 is SGDLS, CDR2 YYNGEE, per germline. The J segment lost 5 bases and the V segment lost 0 bases, leaving 5 bases of the junction unmatched. The CDR3 sequence is 15 residues long. The chain's CDR3 is CASSVGGGVPETQYF. The CDR3, as DNA: TGTGCCAGCAGCGTAGGCGGGGGGGTTCCTGAGACCCAGTACTTC.

This chain uses TRBV28 with TRBJ1-6; 8 bases map to TRBD1. Germline values: CDR1 MDHEN, CDR2 SYDVKM. The CDR3 sequence is 15 residues long. J lost 9 bases, V lost 3 bases, and 7 bases had no gene match. The CDR3 DNA reads TGTGCCAGCAGTTTTTTCGGGACAGGTTTTTCACCCCTCCACTTT. Translated, it gives CASSFFGTGFSPLHF.

The CDR3 DNA is TGTGCCAGCAGCTTTAGTAGTTCTACAGATACGCAGTATTTT. This codes for CASSFSSSTDTQYF. The genes are TRBV7-9 and TRBJ2-3; no reliable D call. The germline CDR1 and CDR2 sequences are SEHNR and FQNEAQ (reference sequence). The V end was cut by 3 bases, the J end by 3 bases, with 10 bases between. This CDR3 is built from 14 residues.

The chain joins TRBV2 to TRBJ2-3; weak D call: TRBD1 (5 bases). CDR1 and CDR2 from the germline V gene are SNHLY and FYNNEI. This CDR3 has 13 residues. V lost 11 bases and J 0 bases, leaving 12 bases between the germline ends. The CDR3 DNA follows: TGTGCCGCGAAGACAGAGAGCACAGATACGCAGTATTTT. Its translation is CAAKTESTDTQYF.

The chain recombines TRBV5-1 with TRBJ2-2; either TRBD1 or TRBD2 may supply D (5 bases each). Germline V gene sequence: CDR1 SGHRS, CDR2 YFSETQ. The CDR3 extends over 15 amino acids. The ends were cut back, 4 bases at V and 4 bases at J, with 14 bases in the middle. CDR3 bases: TGCGCCAGCAGCATGGGACCGGGCTCCACCGGGGAGCTGTTTTTT. Translating it yields CASSMGPGSTGELFF.

The chain uses TRBV4-1 and TRBJ1-1; D is undetermined. V lost 4 bases, J lost 0 bases, and 9 bases lay in between. Germline CDR1 reads MGHRA; CDR2 reads YSYEKL. This CDR3 region has 14 residues. The DNA for the CDR3 is TGCGCCAGCAGCCCAAGGGTGATGAACACTGAAGCTTTCTTT. Its translation is CASSPRVMNTEAFF.

The chain joins TRBV19 to TRBJ2-7, with D possibly TRBD1 on 5 matching bases. Germline loops: CDR1 LNHDA, CDR2 SQIVND (reference sequence). Between the trimmed V and J ends, which lost 9 bases and 1 base, there was a span of 10 bases. This CDR3 is 12 amino acids long. CDR3 amino acids: CASRATSYEQYF. DNA for the CDR3: TGTGCCAGCAGGGCGACTTCCTACGAGCAGTACTTC.

V and J are TRBV19 and TRBJ1-1; 8 bases line up with TRBD1. Per germline, CDR1 LNHDA and CDR2 SQIVND (reference sequence). V lost 4 bases to trimming and J lost 4 bases; unmatched junction nucleotides: 2. The CDR3 is 13 amino acids. CDR3 loop: CASSKDRVTEAFF. In DNA form, the CDR3 reads TGTGCCAGTAGTAAGGACAGGGTCACTGAAGCTTTCTTT.

This clone was counted only a few times. J is TRBJ1-2 and V is TRBV6-1; a possible D gene is TRBD1 (5 bases). V was shortened by 1 base and J by 4 bases, with 13 bases between the two germline ends. The CDR3 runs 15 residues. Germline V CDR1 and CDR2: MNHNS, SASEGT. CDR3 amino acids: CASSEDAGTFYGYTF. For the CDR3, the DNA is TGTGCCAGCAGTGAAGATGCAGGGACTTTCTATGGCTACACCTTC.